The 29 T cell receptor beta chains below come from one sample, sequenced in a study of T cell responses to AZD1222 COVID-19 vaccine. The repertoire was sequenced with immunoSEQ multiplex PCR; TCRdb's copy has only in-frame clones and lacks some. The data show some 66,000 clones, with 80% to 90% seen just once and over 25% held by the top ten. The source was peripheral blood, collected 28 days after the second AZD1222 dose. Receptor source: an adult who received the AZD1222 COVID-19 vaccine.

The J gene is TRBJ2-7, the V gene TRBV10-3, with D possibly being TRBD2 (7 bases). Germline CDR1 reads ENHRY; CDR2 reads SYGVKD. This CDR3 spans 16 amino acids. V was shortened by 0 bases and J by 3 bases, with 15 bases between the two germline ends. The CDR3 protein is CAISESLGGALYEQYF. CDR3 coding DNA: TGTGCCATCAGTGAGTCCCTGGGGGGGGCCCTCTACGAGCAGTACTTC.

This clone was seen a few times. Here the CDR3 reads CASSDGEGSYNEQFF. The DNA of the CDR3 is TGTGCCAGCAGTGACGGGGAGGGCTCCTACAATGAGCAGTTCTTC. The V and J genes are TRBV6-4 and TRBJ2-1, with 7 bases matching TRBD2. V lost 2 bases, J lost 0 bases, and 1 base stayed unmatched. Germline V gene sequence: CDR1 MRHNA, CDR2 SNTAGT. This CDR3 region has 15 residues.

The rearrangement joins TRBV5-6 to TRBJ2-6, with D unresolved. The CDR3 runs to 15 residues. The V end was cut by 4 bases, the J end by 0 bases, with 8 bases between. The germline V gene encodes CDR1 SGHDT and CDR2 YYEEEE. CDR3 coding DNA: TGTGCCAGCAGCCGCGGTCCCTCTGGGGCCAACGTCCTGACTTTC. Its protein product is CASSRGPSGANVLTF.

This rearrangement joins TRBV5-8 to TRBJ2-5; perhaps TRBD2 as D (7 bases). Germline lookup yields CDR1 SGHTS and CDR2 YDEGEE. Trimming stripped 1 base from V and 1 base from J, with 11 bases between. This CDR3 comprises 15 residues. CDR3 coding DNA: TGTGCCAGCAGCTTGTATCGGGGGGCCCAAGAGACCCAGTACTTC. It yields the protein CASSLYRGAQETQYF.

The CDR3: CASSPGLAGNTGELFF. CDR3 nucleotides: TGCGCCAGCAGCCCGGGACTAGCGGGCAACACCGGGGAGCTGTTTTTT. The chain is built from TRBV5-1 and TRBJ2-2; 12 positions match TRBD2. V gave up 4 bases and J gave up 2 bases; unmatched junction bases: 3. The CDR3 extends over 16 amino acids. CDR1 is SGHRS, CDR2 YFSETQ, per germline.

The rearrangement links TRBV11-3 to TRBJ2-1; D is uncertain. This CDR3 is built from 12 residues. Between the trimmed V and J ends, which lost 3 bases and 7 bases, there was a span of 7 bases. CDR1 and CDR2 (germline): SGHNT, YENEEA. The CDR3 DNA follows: TGTGCCAGCAGCTTTAGTCAGAATGAGCAGTTCTTC. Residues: CASSFSQNEQFF.

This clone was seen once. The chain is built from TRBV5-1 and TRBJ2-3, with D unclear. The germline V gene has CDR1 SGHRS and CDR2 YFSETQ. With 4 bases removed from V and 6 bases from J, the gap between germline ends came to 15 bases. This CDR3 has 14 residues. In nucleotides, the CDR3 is TGCGCCAGCAGCCCCCTGCTCGCCGGGGATACGCAGTATTTT. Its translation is CASSPLLAGDTQYF.

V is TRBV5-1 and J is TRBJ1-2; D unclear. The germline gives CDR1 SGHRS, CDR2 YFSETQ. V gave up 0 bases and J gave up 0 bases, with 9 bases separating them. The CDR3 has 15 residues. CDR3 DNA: TGCGCCAGCAGCTTGGGTCAGTCTGCTAACTATGGCTACACCTTC. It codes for CASSLGQSANYGYTF.

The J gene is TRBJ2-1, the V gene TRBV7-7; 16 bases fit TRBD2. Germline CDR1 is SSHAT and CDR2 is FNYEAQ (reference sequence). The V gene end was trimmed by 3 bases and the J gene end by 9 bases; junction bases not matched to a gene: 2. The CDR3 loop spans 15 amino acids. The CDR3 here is CASSLGLAGGGEQFF. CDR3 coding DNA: TGTGCCAGCAGCTTGGGACTAGCGGGAGGGGGTGAGCAGTTCTTC. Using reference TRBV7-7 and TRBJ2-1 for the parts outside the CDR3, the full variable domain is GAGVSQSPRYKVTKRGQDVTLRCDPISSHATLYWYQQALGQGPEFLTYFNYEAQPDKSGLPSDRFSAERPEGSISTLTIQRTEQRDSAMYRCASSLGLAGGGEQFFGPGTRLTVL.

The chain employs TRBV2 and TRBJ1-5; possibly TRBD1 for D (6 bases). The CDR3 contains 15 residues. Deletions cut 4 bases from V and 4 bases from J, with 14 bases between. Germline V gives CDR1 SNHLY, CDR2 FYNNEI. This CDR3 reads CASSGGGLVNQPQHF. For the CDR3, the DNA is TGTGCCAGCAGTGGCGGGGGGCTCGTGAATCAGCCCCAGCATTTT.

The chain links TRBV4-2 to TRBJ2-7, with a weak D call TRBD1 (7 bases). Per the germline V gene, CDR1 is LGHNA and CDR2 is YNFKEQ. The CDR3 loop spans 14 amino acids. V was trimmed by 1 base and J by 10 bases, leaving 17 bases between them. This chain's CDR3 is CASSQVGGGGDQYF. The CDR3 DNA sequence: TGTGCCAGCAGCCAAGTCGGAGGGGGCGGCGATCAGTACTTC.

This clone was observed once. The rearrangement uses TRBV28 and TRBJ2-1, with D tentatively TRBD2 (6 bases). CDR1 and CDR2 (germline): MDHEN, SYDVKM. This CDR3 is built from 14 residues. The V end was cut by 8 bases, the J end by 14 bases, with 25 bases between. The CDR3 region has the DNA TGTGCCAGCCACGGGAGAGCGAGGGCTTCAATGGAGTTCTTC. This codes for CASHGRARASMEFF.

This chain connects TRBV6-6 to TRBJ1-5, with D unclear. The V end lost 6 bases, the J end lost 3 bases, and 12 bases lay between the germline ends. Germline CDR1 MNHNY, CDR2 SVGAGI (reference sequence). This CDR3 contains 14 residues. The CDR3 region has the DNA TGTGCCAGCAGCCCCTCCGACTTCAATCAGCCCCAGCATTTT. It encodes CASSPSDFNQPQHF.

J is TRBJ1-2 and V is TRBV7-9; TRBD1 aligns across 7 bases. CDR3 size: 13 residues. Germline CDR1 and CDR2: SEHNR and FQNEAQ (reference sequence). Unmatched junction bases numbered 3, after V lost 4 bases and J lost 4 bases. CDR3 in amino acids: CASSSRGSYGYTF. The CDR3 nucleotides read TGTGCCAGCAGCTCCAGGGGGAGCTATGGCTACACCTTC.

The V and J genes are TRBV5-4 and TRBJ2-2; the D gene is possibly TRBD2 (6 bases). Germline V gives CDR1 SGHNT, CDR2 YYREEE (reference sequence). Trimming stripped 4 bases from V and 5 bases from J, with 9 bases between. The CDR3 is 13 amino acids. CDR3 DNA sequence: TGTGCCAGCAGCATAGCGGAGACCGGGGAGCTGTTTTTT. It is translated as CASSIAETGELFF.

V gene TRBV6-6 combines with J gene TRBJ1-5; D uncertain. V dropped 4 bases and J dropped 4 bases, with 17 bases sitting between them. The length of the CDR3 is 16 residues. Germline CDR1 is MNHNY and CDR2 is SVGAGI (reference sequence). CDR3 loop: CASSFPGTRPNQPQHF. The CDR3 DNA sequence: TGTGCCAGCAGTTTTCCGGGAACCCGCCCTAATCAGCCCCAGCATTTT.

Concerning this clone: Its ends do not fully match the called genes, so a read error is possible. In DNA form, the CDR3 reads TGTGCCAGCAGTTCCGGGACTAAGGAAAAACTGTTTTTT. As protein: CASSSGTKEKLFF. The chain joins TRBV13 to TRBJ1-4, with a weak D call TRBD1 (5 bases). Per the germline V gene, CDR1 is PRHDT and CDR2 is FYEKMQ (reference sequence). The CDR3 has 13 amino acids.

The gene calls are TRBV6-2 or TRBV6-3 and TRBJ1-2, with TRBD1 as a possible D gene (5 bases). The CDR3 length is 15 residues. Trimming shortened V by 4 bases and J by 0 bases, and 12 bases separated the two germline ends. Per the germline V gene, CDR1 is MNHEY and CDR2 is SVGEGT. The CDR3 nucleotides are TGTGCCAGCAGTTGGCGGCAGGGAGCTAACTATGGCTACACCTTC. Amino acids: CASSWRQGANYGYTF.

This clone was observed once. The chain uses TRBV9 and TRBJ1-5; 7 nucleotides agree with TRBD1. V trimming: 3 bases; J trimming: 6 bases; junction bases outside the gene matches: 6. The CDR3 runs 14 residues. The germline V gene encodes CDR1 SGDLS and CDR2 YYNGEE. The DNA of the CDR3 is TGTGCCAGCAGCGGCGGGCAGGGGGGTCAGCCCCAGCATTTT. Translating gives CASSGGQGGQPQHF.

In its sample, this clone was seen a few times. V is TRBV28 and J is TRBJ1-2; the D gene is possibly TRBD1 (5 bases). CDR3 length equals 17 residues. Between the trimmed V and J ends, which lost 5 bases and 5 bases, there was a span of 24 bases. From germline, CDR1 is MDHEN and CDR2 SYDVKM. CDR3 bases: TGTGCCAGCAGTCCCCTCTCCCGACAAAGAGGGGTATATGGCTACACCTTC. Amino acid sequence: CASSPLSRQRGVYGYTF.

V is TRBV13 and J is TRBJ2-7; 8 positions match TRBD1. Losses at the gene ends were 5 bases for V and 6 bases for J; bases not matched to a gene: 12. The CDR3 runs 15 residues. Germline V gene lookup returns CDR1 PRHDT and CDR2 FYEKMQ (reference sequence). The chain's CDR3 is CASSRSQTGGLEQYF. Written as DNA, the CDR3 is TGTGCCAGCAGCCGATCCCAAACAGGGGGACTCGAGCAGTACTTC.

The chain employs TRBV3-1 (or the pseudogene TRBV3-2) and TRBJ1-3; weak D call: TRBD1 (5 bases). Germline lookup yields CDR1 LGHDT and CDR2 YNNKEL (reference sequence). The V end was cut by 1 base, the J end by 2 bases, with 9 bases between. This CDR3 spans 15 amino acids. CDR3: CASSQGQGPGNTIYF. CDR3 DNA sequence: TGTGCCAGCAGCCAAGGGCAGGGTCCTGGAAACACCATATATTTT.

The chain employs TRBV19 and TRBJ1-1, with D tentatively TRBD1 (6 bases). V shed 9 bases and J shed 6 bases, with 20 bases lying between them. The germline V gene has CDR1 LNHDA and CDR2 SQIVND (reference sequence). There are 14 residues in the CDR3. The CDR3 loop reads CASLGGALLPEAFF. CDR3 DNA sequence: TGTGCCAGCCTGGGGGGGGCGCTTCTCCCTGAAGCTTTCTTT.

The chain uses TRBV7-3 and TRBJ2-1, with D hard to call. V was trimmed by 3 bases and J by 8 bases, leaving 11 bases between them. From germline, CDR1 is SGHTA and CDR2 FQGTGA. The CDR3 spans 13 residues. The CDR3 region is CASSLLGSHEQFF. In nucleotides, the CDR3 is TGTGCCAGCAGCTTGCTTGGCTCCCATGAGCAGTTCTTC.

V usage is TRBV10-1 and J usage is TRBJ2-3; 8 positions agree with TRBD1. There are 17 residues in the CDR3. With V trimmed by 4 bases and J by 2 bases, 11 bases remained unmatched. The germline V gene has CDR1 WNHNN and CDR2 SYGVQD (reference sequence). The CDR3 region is CASSGPWGTGVTDTQYF. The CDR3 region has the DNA TGCGCCAGCAGTGGGCCTTGGGGGACAGGAGTCACAGATACGCAGTATTTT.

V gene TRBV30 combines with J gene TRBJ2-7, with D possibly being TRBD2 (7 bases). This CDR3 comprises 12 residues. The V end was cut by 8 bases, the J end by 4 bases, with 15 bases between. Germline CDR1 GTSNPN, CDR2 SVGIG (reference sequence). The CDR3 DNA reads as TGTGCCGGGGGGGCAGGGGAATACGAGCAGTACTTC. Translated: CAGGAGEYEQYF.

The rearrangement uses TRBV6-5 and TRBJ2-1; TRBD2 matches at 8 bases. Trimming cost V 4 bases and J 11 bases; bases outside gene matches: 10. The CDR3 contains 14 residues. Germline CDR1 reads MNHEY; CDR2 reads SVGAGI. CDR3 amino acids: CASSSLGLVRKQFF. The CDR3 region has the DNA TGTGCCAGCAGTTCTCTGGGACTAGTGAGGAAGCAGTTCTTC.

CDR3 in DNA: TGTGCCAGCTCACCACTTCGTGCAGGCGGTATGAACACTGAAGCTTTCTTT. It encodes CASSPLRAGGMNTEAFF. The chain employs TRBV18 and TRBJ1-1; no definite D call. The length of the CDR3 is 17 residues. The V gene lost 1 base and the J gene lost 0 bases, with 15 bases spanning the gap. Germline V gene data show CDR1 as KGHSH and CDR2 as LQKENI.

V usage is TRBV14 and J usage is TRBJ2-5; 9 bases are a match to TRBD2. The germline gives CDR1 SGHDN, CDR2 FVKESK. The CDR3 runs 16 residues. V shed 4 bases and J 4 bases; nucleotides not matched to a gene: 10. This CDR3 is CASSLPVAGGRETQYF. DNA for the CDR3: TGTGCCAGCAGCCTCCCTGTCGCGGGAGGGCGAGAGACCCAGTACTTC.